This entry concerns a single T cell receptor beta chain. Its antigen is unidentified. Primers: 60 Vbeta forward and 13 Jbeta reverse. Some clones are missing from TCRdb's copy, which holds only in-frame ones; the method was immunoSEQ multiplex PCR. This table holds 150,000 to 200,000 clones, 80% found once. V was clipped by 6 bases and J by 5 bases, with 23 bases between them. Germline CDR1 is MNHEY and CDR2 is SMNVEV (reference sequence). There are 17 residues in the CDR3. The record originates from a study of cytomegalovirus exposure and HLA in healthy donors. Looking at the study overall: There were 100 million to 130 million unique TCR beta sequences, drawn from about 190 million T cells, in an earlier analysis. Study-wide results and limits: The authors judged a highly shared variant cluster likely a sequencing artifact.

The TCR sequence derives from a male donor in good health and CMV-seropositive. The rearrangement links TRBV27 to TRBJ2-1, with D possibly matching TRBD2 (6 bases). The specimen was PBMCs. This CDR3 reads CASRHPFFGSGNNEQFF. CDR3 nucleotides: TGTGCCAGCAGGCACCCGTTCTTTGGTAGCGGAAACAATGAGCAGTTCTTC.